The sequence of this TCR beta chain was determined in a study of T cell responses to AZD1222 COVID-19 vaccine. CDR3 size: 14 residues. V was trimmed by 0 bases and J by 6 bases, leaving 11 bases between them. The germline gives CDR1 SGDLS, CDR2 YYNGEE. This clone qualifies as medium-sized. Its antigen is currently unknown. General study results and limits: The study found vaccine-associated CD4 TCRs spanning spike, dominant at 160-218 and 743-854. Repertoires were obtained only post-peak T cell response. Donors skewed white British and female; clonal diversity was possibly underestimated. Spike-specific TCR depth and breadth grew after two AZD1222 doses.

Generated by immunoSEQ multiplex PCR, the TCRdb table keeps only in-frame clones and is missing some. The sample has 50,000 to 85,000 clones, about four fifths seen once; the top ten hold around 20%. The TCR sequence derives from an adult in good health. Sequencing used peripheral blood, obtained on day 0 of MenACWY control vaccination. V gene TRBV9 combines with J gene TRBJ2-3, with D perhaps matching TRBD1 (5 bases). CDR3 sequence (DNA): TGTGCCAGCAGCGTAGGGGGCTATGGGGATACGCAGTATTTT. This encodes CASSVGGYGDTQYF.